This is a list of T cell receptor beta chains from one sample in a study of cytomegalovirus exposure and HLA in healthy donors. TCRdb's table, derived via immunoSEQ multiplex PCR, lists solely in-frame clones and lacks some. The sample yields under 200,000 clones, approximately 62% seen once. Sequencing used PBMCs. Receptors were obtained from a man in his forties or fifties in good health and CMV-seronegative. The CDR3 runs from the conserved cysteine through the conserved F or W. D genes are given only for firm matches. Part of the rows lack a size; the others show once, few, many or a class for expanded clones.

J gene: TRBJ2-5
CDR3 length: 15
clone size: -
V gene: TRBV7-2
D gene: TRBD2
CDR3 protein: CASSLGGGLGETQYF
CDR3 DNA: TGTGCCAGCAGCTTAGGCGGGGGACTGGGGGAGACCCAGTACTTC

J gene: TRBJ1-2
CDR3 length: 17
clone size: -
V gene: TRBV6-1
D gene: TRBD1
CDR3 protein: CASSERGYFGTDYGYTF
CDR3 DNA: TGTGCCAGCAGTGAAAGGGGATATTTCGGGACAGACTATGGCTACACCTTC

J gene: TRBJ1-4
CDR3 length: 16
clone size: -
V gene: TRBV4-2
D gene: TRBD1
CDR3 protein: CASSQDFGTGDEKLFF
CDR3 DNA: TGTGCCAGCAGCCAAGATTTTGGGACAGGGGATGAAAAACTGTTTTTT

J gene: TRBJ2-4
CDR3 length: 18
clone size: -
V gene: TRBV5-1
D gene: -
CDR3 protein: CASSLGPGGQDWQNIQYF
CDR3 DNA: TGCGCCAGCAGCTTGGGCCCCGGGGGGCAGGATTGGCAGAACATTCAGTACTTC

J gene: TRBJ2-2
CDR3 length: 18
clone size: -
V gene: TRBV19
D gene: -
CDR3 protein: CASSPQGWGGRNTGELFF
CDR3 DNA: TGTGCCAGTAGTCCGCAGGGTTGGGGGGGCCGGAACACCGGGGAGCTGTTTTTT

J gene: TRBJ1-3
CDR3 length: 17
clone size: -
V gene: TRBV5-1
D gene: TRBD1
CDR3 protein: CASSFRTGRGSGNTIYF
CDR3 DNA: TGCGCCAGCAGCTTCCGGACAGGGAGGGGTTCTGGAAACACCATATATTTT

J gene: TRBJ2-3
CDR3 length: 18
clone size: -
V gene: TRBV6-7
D gene: TRBD2
CDR3 protein: CASSYSTPSGGGTDTQYF
CDR3 DNA: TGTGCCAGCAGTTACTCGACACCTAGCGGGGGTGGTACAGATACGCAGTATTTT

J gene: TRBJ1-1
CDR3 length: 12
clone size: -
V gene: TRBV6-5
D gene: -
CDR3 protein: CASISWRTEAFF
CDR3 DNA: TGTGCCAGCATTTCCTGGAGGACTGAAGCTTTCTTT

J gene: TRBJ2-1
CDR3 length: 16
clone size: -
V gene: TRBV5-6
D gene: TRBD2
CDR3 protein: CASSAPGLAGSHEQFF
CDR3 DNA: TGTGCCAGCAGCGCCCCGGGACTAGCGGGGTCGCATGAGCAGTTCTTC

J gene: TRBJ2-3
CDR3 length: 15
clone size: few
V gene: TRBV6-5
D gene: TRBD2
CDR3 protein: CASSYAGVFTDTQYF
CDR3 DNA: TGTGCCAGCAGTTATGCGGGGGTTTTCACAGATACGCAGTATTTT

J gene: TRBJ1-5
CDR3 length: 15
clone size: -
V gene: TRBV19
D gene: -
CDR3 protein: CASSSRQVSNQPQHF
CDR3 DNA: TGTGCCAGTAGTTCCCGACAGGTTAGCAATCAGCCCCAGCATTTT

J gene: TRBJ1-5
CDR3 length: 13
clone size: -
V gene: TRBV11-3
D gene: -
CDR3 protein: CASSLGPDQPQHF
CDR3 DNA: TGTGCCAGCAGCTTAGGGCCCGATCAGCCCCAGCATTTT

J gene: TRBJ2-3
CDR3 length: 13
clone size: few
V gene: TRBV10-2
D gene: TRBD1
CDR3 protein: CASRGQGTDTQYF
CDR3 DNA: TGCGCCAGCAGGGGACAGGGCACAGATACGCAGTATTTT

J gene: TRBJ2-1
CDR3 length: 11
clone size: -
V gene: TRBV11-2
D gene: -
CDR3 protein: CASSPRDEQFF
CDR3 DNA: TGTGCCAGCAGCCCTCGAGATGAGCAGTTCTTC

J gene: TRBJ1-4
CDR3 length: 14
clone size: -
V gene: TRBV28
D gene: TRBD1
CDR3 protein: CASSLGRGREKLFF
CDR3 DNA: TGTGCCAGCAGTTTGGGAAGGGGGCGGGAAAAACTGTTTTTT

J gene: TRBJ1-5
CDR3 length: 14
clone size: -
V gene: TRBV7-9
D gene: TRBD1
CDR3 protein: CASRGQGVDQPQHF
CDR3 DNA: TGTGCCAGCCGGGGACAGGGGGTAGATCAGCCCCAGCATTTT

J gene: TRBJ2-7
CDR3 length: 16
clone size: -
V gene: TRBV10-2
D gene: -
CDR3 protein: CASSDHRTVHSYEQYF
CDR3 DNA: TGCGCCAGCAGTGACCACAGGACAGTGCACTCCTACGAGCAGTACTTC

J gene: TRBJ2-3
CDR3 length: 15
clone size: -
V gene: TRBV5-8
D gene: -
CDR3 protein: CASSQTGSSTDTQYF
CDR3 DNA: TGTGCCAGCAGCCAAACAGGGAGTAGCACAGATACGCAGTATTTT

J gene: TRBJ2-2
CDR3 length: 15
clone size: -
V gene: TRBV2
D gene: TRBD1
CDR3 protein: CASSGDRGRAGELFF
CDR3 DNA: TGTGCCAGCAGTGGGGACAGGGGGCGGGCCGGGGAGCTGTTTTTT

J gene: TRBJ1-5
CDR3 length: 15
clone size: -
V gene: TRBV18
D gene: TRBD1
CDR3 protein: CASSPGTDSNQPQHF
CDR3 DNA: TGTGCCAGCTCACCAGGGACAGATAGCAATCAGCCCCAGCATTTT

J gene: TRBJ1-1
CDR3 length: 17
clone size: -
V gene: TRBV7-9
D gene: -
CDR3 protein: CASSSLRGGRMNTEAFF
CDR3 DNA: TGTGCCAGCAGCTCCCTTCGTGGGGGCAGGATGAACACTGAAGCTTTCTTT

J gene: TRBJ2-7
CDR3 length: 15
clone size: -
V gene: TRBV28
D gene: -
CDR3 protein: CASSRPWTDFYEQYF
CDR3 DNA: TGTGCCAGCAGTCGCCCCTGGACAGATTTCTACGAGCAGTACTTC

J gene: TRBJ1-1
CDR3 length: 15
clone size: -
V gene: TRBV5-1
D gene: -
CDR3 protein: CASSLGQSRNTEAFF
CDR3 DNA: TGCGCCAGCAGCTTGGGACAGTCAAGGAACACTGAAGCTTTCTTT

J gene: TRBJ1-2
CDR3 length: 15
clone size: -
V gene: TRBV27
D gene: TRBD1
CDR3 protein: CASSVTGGPNYGYTF
CDR3 DNA: TGTGCCAGCAGTGTGACAGGGGGCCCCAACTATGGCTACACCTTC

J gene: TRBJ1-2
CDR3 length: 10
clone size: few
V gene: TRBV20-1
D gene: -
CDR3 protein: CSASDYGYTF
CDR3 DNA: TGCAGTGCTTCGGACTATGGCTACACCTTC

J gene: TRBJ1-2
CDR3 length: 13
clone size: -
V gene: TRBV6-6
D gene: TRBD1
CDR3 protein: CASTLDRRGGYTF
CDR3 DNA: TGTGCCAGCACCTTGGACAGGAGAGGCGGCTACACCTTC

J gene: TRBJ1-6
CDR3 length: 16
clone size: -
V gene: TRBV19
D gene: -
CDR3 protein: CASSLGSPNYNSPLHF
CDR3 DNA: TGTGCCAGTAGTCTCGGGTCACCCAACTATAATTCACCCCTCCACTTT